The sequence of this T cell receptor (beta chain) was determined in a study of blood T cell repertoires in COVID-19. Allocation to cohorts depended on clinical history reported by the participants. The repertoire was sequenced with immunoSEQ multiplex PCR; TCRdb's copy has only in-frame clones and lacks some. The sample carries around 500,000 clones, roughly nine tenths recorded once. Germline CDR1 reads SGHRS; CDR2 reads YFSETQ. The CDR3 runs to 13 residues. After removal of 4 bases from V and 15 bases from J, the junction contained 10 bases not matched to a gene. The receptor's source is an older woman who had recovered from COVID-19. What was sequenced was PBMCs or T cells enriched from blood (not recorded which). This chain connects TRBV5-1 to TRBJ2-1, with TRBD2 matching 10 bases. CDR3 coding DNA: TGCGCCAGCAGCCCTGAGATATTAGCGGGGGGGTTCTTC. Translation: CASSPEILAGGFF.